The 5 T cell receptor beta chains below all came from one sample that was sequenced in a study of memory CD4+ T cells and cytomegalovirus serostatus. Single viable CD3+CD4+CD8-CD45RO+ cells were sorted as the memory CD4+ T cells. Only in-frame clones appear in the TCRdb table, and some are missing; sequencing was by immunoSEQ multiplex PCR. The data hold about 56,000 clones, with about 70% observed a single time. The sample comprised memory CD4+ T cells from blood. The receptors were sampled from an adult in good health and CMV-seropositive.

V usage is TRBV5-1 and J usage is TRBJ2-2, with 7 bases identical to TRBD2. V lost 4 bases and J lost 8; bases outside the gene matches: 11. CDR1 is SGHRS, CDR2 YFSETQ, per germline. CDR3 size: 15 residues. CDR3 coding DNA: TGCGCCAGCAGCCAACTACGGGACTATGGGGGGGAGCTGTTTTTT. Translating it yields CASSQLRDYGGELFF. Looking up the rest from reference TRBV5-1 and TRBJ2-2 gives the full variable domain: KAGVTQTPRYLIKTRGQQVTLSCSPISGHRSVSWYQQTPGQGLQFLFEYFSETQRNKGNFPGRFSGRQFSNSRSEMNVSTLELGDSALYLCASSQLRDYGGELFFGEGSRLTVL.

The chain recombines TRBV2 with TRBJ2-7; 7 positions match TRBD2. V lost 6 bases, J lost 1 base, and 3 bases stayed unmatched. CDR1 SNHLY and CDR2 FYNNEI come from the germline V gene. CDR3 length: 13 amino acids. CDR3 loop: CASRRDYSYEQYV. In DNA form, the CDR3 reads TGTGCCAGCAGACGGGACTATTCCTACGAGCAGTACGTC.

The chain employs TRBV10-3 and TRBJ2-5, with D unresolved. Trimming removed 4 bases from V and 4 bases from J, with 13 bases in between. CDR3 length: 14 residues. The germline gives CDR1 ENHRY, CDR2 SYGVKD. The DNA of the CDR3 is TGTGCCATCAGTGCCTCAGACCTAACAGAGACCCAGTACTTC. It is translated as CAISASDLTETQYF.

The CDR3 is CASSFSGFSEAFF. The CDR3 nucleotides read TGTGCCAGCAGCTTCTCGGGTTTCTCTGAAGCTTTCTTT. The chain carries TRBV5-8 and TRBJ1-1; D uncertain. Trimming took 2 bases from V and 6 from J, leaving 11 bases between them. This CDR3 region has 13 residues. CDR1 and CDR2 (germline): SGHTS, YDEGEE. The whole variable domain, filled in from reference TRBV5-8 and TRBJ1-1, reads EAGVTQSPTHLIKTRGQQATLRCSPISGHTSVYWYQQALGLGLQFLLWYDEGEERNRGNFPPRFSGRQFPNYSSELNVNALELEDSALYLCASSFSGFSEAFFGQGTRLTVV.

This clone was detected a few times. The V call is TRBV5-4, the J call TRBJ1-1; D is possibly TRBD1 (5 bases). The CDR3 is made up of 17 amino acids. Germline V CDR1 and CDR2: SGHNT, YYREEE (reference sequence). V dropped 1 base and J dropped 3 bases, with 19 bases sitting between them. The CDR3 DNA reads TGTGCCAGCAGCTTGAGTTGGGGGGGAGTCGGGGACACTGAAGCTTTCTTT. This sequence encodes CASSLSWGGVGDTEAFF.